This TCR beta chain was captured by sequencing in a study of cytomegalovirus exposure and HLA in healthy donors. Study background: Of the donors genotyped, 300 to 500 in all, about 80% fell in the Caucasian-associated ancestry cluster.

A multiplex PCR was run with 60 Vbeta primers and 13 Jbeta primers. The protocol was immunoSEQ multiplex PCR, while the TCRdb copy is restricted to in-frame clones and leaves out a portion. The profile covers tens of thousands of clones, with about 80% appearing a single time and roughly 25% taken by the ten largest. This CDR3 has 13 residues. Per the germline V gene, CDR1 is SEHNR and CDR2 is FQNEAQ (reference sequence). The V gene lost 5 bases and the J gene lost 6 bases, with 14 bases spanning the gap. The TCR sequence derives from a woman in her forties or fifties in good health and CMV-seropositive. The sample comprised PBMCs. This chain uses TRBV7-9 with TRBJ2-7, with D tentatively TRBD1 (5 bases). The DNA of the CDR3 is TGTGCCAGCAGCACCCAGGGCAGGGCCGAGCAGTACTTC. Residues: CASSTQGRAEQYF.